The 29 T cell receptor beta chains listed next were all sequenced from one sample in a study of radiation and T cells in renal cell carcinoma. Time point specified: blood 4 weeks post-SBRT, at nephrectomy. Described treatment: 15 Gy SBRT to primary tumor, nephrectomy 4 weeks later. TCRdb keeps only in-frame clones here, not all; method: immunoSEQ multiplex PCR. The sample lists 120,000 to 150,000 clones, 75% to 90% occurring once. Sequencing was performed on blood, taken from a patient whose treatment included radiotherapy and nephrectomy. These receptor sequences come from a woman between 45 and 60 years old with renal cell carcinoma.

CDR3 loop: CASSPIGVNQPQHF. The CDR3 nucleotides read TGTGCCAGCAGCCCGATCGGGGTAAATCAGCCCCAGCATTTT. The chain couples TRBV7-2 to TRBJ1-5; D is uncertain. CDR1 is SGHTA, CDR2 FQGNSA, per germline. This CDR3 has 14 amino acids. V dropped 5 bases and J dropped 4 bases, with 12 bases sitting between them. The full variable domain, rest sourced from reference TRBV7-2 and TRBJ1-5, is GAGVSQSPSNKVTEKGKDVELRCDPISGHTALYWYRQSLGQGLEFLIYFQGNSAPDKSGLPSDRFSAERTGGSVSTLTIQRTQQEDSAVYLCASSPIGVNQPQHFGDGTRLSIL.

The chain uses TRBV5-4 and TRBJ1-2, with D possibly TRBD1 on 5 matching bases. The length of the CDR3 is 12 residues. The V and J ends lost 0 bases and 10 bases respectively, with 10 bases between them. CDR1 and CDR2 from the germline V gene are SGHNT and YYREEE (reference sequence). Here the CDR3 DNA reads TGTGCCAGCAGCTTGGGGGGACCGACCTACACCTTC. Protein product: CASSLGGPTYTF.

The gene calls are TRBV6-5 and TRBJ2-5, with D tentatively TRBD1 (5 bases). Germline V CDR1 and CDR2: MNHEY, SVGAGI. The CDR3 is made up of 13 amino acids. Trimming took 2 bases from V and 3 from J, leaving 7 bases between them. The CDR3 DNA reads as TGTGCCAGCAGTTACACAGGAAAAGAGACCCAGTACTTC. Translating it yields CASSYTGKETQYF.

The chain employs TRBV7-2 and TRBJ2-5, with 7 nucleotides matching TRBD2. CDR1 SGHTA and CDR2 FQGNSA come from the germline V gene. Unmatched junction bases numbered 4, after V lost 4 bases and J lost 5 bases. The CDR3 extends over 13 amino acids. The CDR3 nucleotides read TGTGCCAGCAGCTCAAGGCGGGGGGAGACCCAGTACTTC. Translating gives CASSSRRGETQYF. Full variable domain (remainder filled in from reference TRBV7-2 and TRBJ2-5): GAGVSQSPSNKVTEKGKDVELRCDPISGHTALYWYRQSLGQGLEFLIYFQGNSAPDKSGLPSDRFSAERTGGSVSTLTIQRTQQEDSAVYLCASSSRRGETQYFGPGTRLLVL.

CDR3 protein: CASSPLRTSGYEQYF. The CDR3 nucleotides are TGTGCCAGCAGCCCCCTTAGGACCAGCGGTTACGAGCAGTACTTC. The chain couples TRBV11-2 to TRBJ2-7; possible D gene TRBD2, 5 bases. The ends were cut back, 5 bases at V and 4 bases at J, with 18 bases in the middle. The germline V gene encodes CDR1 SGHAT and CDR2 FQNNGV. The CDR3 covers 15 residues.

The genes are TRBV5-4 and TRBJ1-1; 8 bases are a match to TRBD1. The germline gives CDR1 SGHNT, CDR2 YYREEE (reference sequence). After removal of 4 bases from V and 3 bases from J, the junction contained 8 bases not matched to a gene. The CDR3 sequence is 15 residues long. CDR3 sequence: CASSARQGYDTEAFF. The CDR3 DNA follows: TGTGCCAGCAGCGCCCGACAGGGGTATGACACTGAAGCTTTCTTT.

V and J are TRBV7-9 and TRBJ2-1; 9 bases are shared with TRBD1. Per germline, CDR1 SEHNR and CDR2 FQNEAQ (reference sequence). The CDR3 totals 15 residues. Trimming took 3 bases from V and 4 from J; bases not matched to a gene: 4. The CDR3 bases are TGTGCCAGCAGCTTGGACAGGGGTATTTACAATGAGCAGTTCTTC. Amino acid sequence: CASSLDRGIYNEQFF.

This clone was detected only once. The chain combines TRBV19 with TRBJ1-5; D is unresolved. V lost 5 bases and J lost 2, with 13 bases in between. Per the germline V gene, CDR1 is LNHDA and CDR2 is SQIVND (reference sequence). There are 15 residues in the CDR3. The CDR3 DNA is TGTGCCAGTAGTTGGGTTTGGGGAGGCAATCAGCCCCAGCATTTT. Encoded protein: CASSWVWGGNQPQHF. Based on the CDR3 plus reference TRBV19 and TRBJ1-5, the full variable domain is DGGITQSPKYLFRKEGQNVTLSCEQNLNHDAMYWYRQDPGQGLRLIYYSQIVNDFQKGDIAEGYSVSREKKESFPLTVTSAQKNPTAFYLCASSWVWGGNQPQHFGDGTRLSIL.

The chain uses TRBV7-2 and TRBJ1-6; D may be TRBD1 (6 bases). In germline, CDR1 is SGHTA, CDR2 FQGNSA. Trimming took off 3 bases at V and 10 bases at J, with 16 bases between the two ends. The CDR3 spans 15 residues. The CDR3 region is CASSFADRRRSPLHF. In DNA form, the CDR3 reads TGTGCCAGCAGCTTCGCGGACAGACGTCGGTCACCCCTCCACTTT.

The chain uses TRBV4-2 and TRBJ2-7; no firm D call. The ends were cut back, 0 bases at V and 1 base at J, with 10 bases in the middle. Germline loops: CDR1 LGHNA, CDR2 YNFKEQ. The CDR3 loop spans 15 amino acids. The chain's CDR3 is CASSQDRSNSYEQYF. The DNA of the CDR3 is TGTGCCAGCAGCCAAGATCGGTCCAATTCCTACGAGCAGTACTTC.

The J gene is TRBJ2-1, the V gene TRBV7-6; TRBD1 might be the D (6 bases). Germline-derived CDR1 and CDR2 are SGHVS and FNYEAQ. V dropped 1 base and J dropped 10 bases, with 14 bases sitting between them. The CDR3 has 14 residues. CDR3 amino acids: CASSLGGHREEQFF. The DNA for the CDR3 is TGTGCCAGCAGCTTAGGGGGACATCGGGAAGAGCAGTTCTTC.

V and J are TRBV5-4 and TRBJ2-2; no reliable D call. Trimming shortened V by 0 bases and J by 1 base, and 4 bases separated the two germline ends. The germline gives CDR1 SGHNT, CDR2 YYREEE (reference sequence). There are 14 residues in the CDR3. The CDR3 bases are TGTGCCAGCAGCTTGGGAGGGAACACCGGGGAGCTGTTTTTT. Protein sequence: CASSLGGNTGELFF.

V usage is TRBV30 and J usage is TRBJ2-2; 11 positions match TRBD2. The CDR3 has 18 residues. The germline gives CDR1 GTSNPN, CDR2 SVGIG (reference sequence). V lost 0 bases and J lost 7; bases outside the gene matches: 13. In DNA form, the CDR3 reads TGTGCCTGGAGTGTCTTTCGCACTAGCGGGAGATTACGCGGGGAGCTGTTTTTT. Its protein product is CAWSVFRTSGRLRGELFF.

In this sample, this clone turned up a few times. This chain connects TRBV10-1 to TRBJ1-5; D is possibly TRBD1 (6 bases). V was cut by 0 bases and J by 7 bases, with 7 bases left in between. The CDR3 covers 13 residues. Germline V gene data show CDR1 as WNHNN and CDR2 as SYGVQD (reference sequence). Here the CDR3 reads CASSESRGQPQHF. DNA of the CDR3: TGCGCCAGCAGTGAGTCCAGGGGCCAGCCCCAGCATTTT.

The chain links TRBV2 to TRBJ2-7; perhaps TRBD1 as D (5 bases). This CDR3 contains 13 residues. Germline values: CDR1 SNHLY, CDR2 FYNNEI. Between the trimmed V and J ends, which lost 1 base and 5 bases, there was a span of 9 bases. In nucleotides, the CDR3 is TGTGCCAGCAGTGAAGGCAGGGCAGACGAGCAGTACTTC. This gives the protein CASSEGRADEQYF.

This rearrangement joins TRBV15 to TRBJ2-1; a weak D match, TRBD2 (6 bases). V lost 5 bases and J 0 bases, leaving 17 bases between the germline ends. CDR3 length: 17 amino acids. From germline, CDR1 is LNHNV and CDR2 YYDKDF (reference sequence). The CDR3 loop reads CATSLTGRGSSYNEQFF. CDR3 nucleotide sequence: TGTGCCACCAGCCTAACTGGGCGGGGTAGCTCCTACAATGAGCAGTTCTTC.

This clone was observed at least ten times. The chain uses TRBV11-2 and TRBJ1-4; 9 bases fit TRBD1. Germline-derived CDR1 and CDR2 are SGHAT and FQNNGV. The CDR3 has 15 amino acids. The V segment lost 4 bases and the J segment 6 bases; nucleotides outside the gene matches: 6. The CDR3 coding sequence is TGTGCCAGCAGCTCTTCGGACAGGGGAGATGAAAAACTGTTTTTT. Translating it yields CASSSSDRGDEKLFF.

This clone was seen a single time. This chain links TRBV28 with TRBJ1-2; 9 bases map to TRBD1. The CDR3 runs to 14 residues. Germline trimming cut 7 bases from V and 8 bases from J; bases unmatched to any gene: 11. Germline values: CDR1 MDHEN, CDR2 SYDVKM. The CDR3 DNA reads TGTGCCAGCACACTAAGGGACAGGGCCATCGGCTACACCTTC. Translation gives CASTLRDRAIGYTF.

For this clone: Other DNA sequences from this sample encode an identical CDR3 as well. This sequence joins TRBV5-1 and TRBJ1-6; 9 nucleotides line up with TRBD1. The CDR3 is 15 amino acids. The germline V gene has CDR1 SGHRS and CDR2 YFSETQ. Trimming cost V 2 bases and J 10 bases; bases outside gene matches: 7. The chain's CDR3 is CASSLKGQGGSPLHF. The CDR3 nucleotides read TGCGCCAGCAGCTTAAAGGGACAGGGAGGGTCACCCCTCCACTTT.

This chain links TRBV7-9 with TRBJ2-1, with 7 bases that match TRBD2. V trimming: 4 bases; J trimming: 8 bases; junction bases outside the gene matches: 5. The CDR3 totals 13 residues. The germline CDR1 and CDR2 sequences are SEHNR and FQNEAQ (reference sequence). The CDR3 sequence: CASSSPGGDEQFF. CDR3 coding DNA: TGTGCCAGCAGCTCTCCGGGGGGTGATGAGCAGTTCTTC.

The chain has TRBV28 and TRBJ2-7; D might be TRBD2 (5 bases). This CDR3 has 14 amino acids. Trimming removed 3 bases at V and 0 bases at J, with 9 bases between. The V gene's germline CDR1 is MDHEN and CDR2 SYDVKM. This CDR3 is CASSFMGSSYEQYF. The CDR3 region has the DNA TGTGCCAGCAGTTTTATGGGGAGCTCCTACGAGCAGTACTTC.

The table lists this clone with a count of one. The chain couples TRBV18 to TRBJ2-1, with TRBD2 identical over 9 bases. The junction had 8 bases not matched to a gene; V was cut back by 1 base and J by 1 base. The CDR3 length is 18 residues. Germline lookup yields CDR1 KGHSH and CDR2 LQKENI. The CDR3 DNA is TGTGCCAGCTCACCACGGGCTAGCGGGGCGGGTTCCTACAATGAGCAGTTCTTC. Its translation is CASSPRASGAGSYNEQFF.

The J gene is TRBJ2-1, the V gene TRBV2; TRBD2 matches at 13 bases. This CDR3 contains 17 residues. Germline V CDR1 and CDR2: SNHLY, FYNNEI. The V gene end was trimmed by 6 bases and the J gene end by 7 bases; junction bases not matched to a gene: 12. The CDR3 here is CASRRRLAGGLGNEQFF. The CDR3 coding sequence is TGTGCCAGCAGAAGAAGACTAGCGGGGGGCCTTGGGAATGAGCAGTTCTTC.

This sequence joins TRBV9 and TRBJ2-7; 7 positions agree with TRBD2. After removal of 1 base from V and 2 bases from J, the junction contained 6 bases not matched to a gene. Looked up from germline, CDR1 is SGDLS and CDR2 is YYNGEE. The CDR3 extends over 15 amino acids. CDR3 sequence reads: CASSVMGGLAYEQYF. The CDR3 DNA sequence: TGTGCCAGCAGCGTAATGGGAGGGCTCGCCTACGAGCAGTACTTC. Variable domain in full (rest from reference TRBV9 and TRBJ2-7): DSGVTQTPKHLITATGQRVTLRCSPRSGDLSVYWYQQSLDQGLQFLIQYYNGEERAKGNILERFSAQQFPDLHSELNLSSLELGDSALYFCASSVMGGLAYEQYFGPGTRLTVT.

The chain links TRBV5-1 to TRBJ1-2; 9 bases align to TRBD1. The CDR3 extends over 15 amino acids. V shed 3 bases and J 4 bases; nucleotides not matched to a gene: 7. The V gene's germline CDR1 is SGHRS and CDR2 YFSETQ. CDR3 sequence reads: CASSSKTGGGYGYTF. The CDR3 bases are TGCGCCAGCAGCTCGAAGACAGGGGGTGGCTATGGCTACACCTTC.

V gene TRBV18 combines with J gene TRBJ1-2; D is undetermined. This CDR3 has 15 amino acids. V was pared by 3 bases and J by 1 base, with 12 bases between. The germline gives CDR1 KGHSH, CDR2 LQKENI. The CDR3 nucleotides are TGTGCCAGCTCACCCGTGGACGGACTTAACTATGGCTACACCTTC. It is translated as CASSPVDGLNYGYTF. The full variable domain, completed using reference TRBV18 and TRBJ1-2, is NAGVMQNPRHLVRRRGQEARLRCSPMKGHSHVYWYRQLPEEGLKFMVYLQKENIIDESGMPKERFSAEFPKEGPSILRIQQVVRGDSAAYFCASSPVDGLNYGYTFGSGTRLTVV.

The chain links TRBV11-3 to TRBJ2-7; 8 bases match TRBD1. Trimming cost V 4 bases and J 4 bases; bases outside gene matches: 3. This CDR3 has 13 amino acids. The V gene's germline CDR1 is SGHNT and CDR2 YENEEA. Here the CDR3 DNA reads TGTGCCAGCAGCTCCGGGACAGGTTACGAGCAGTACTTC. Its protein product is CASSSGTGYEQYF. Filled out from reference TRBV11-3 and TRBJ2-7, the complete variable domain reads EAGVVQSPRYKIIEKKQPVAFWCNPISGHNTLYWYLQNLGQGPELLIRYENEEAVDDSQLPKDRFSAERLKGVDSTLKIQPAELGDSAVYLCASSSGTGYEQYFGPGTRLTVT.

The table lists this clone with a count of one. V is TRBV2 and J is TRBJ2-1; tentatively, D is TRBD2 (6 bases). The CDR3 is made up of 15 amino acids. Per germline, CDR1 SNHLY and CDR2 FYNNEI. V lost 7 bases to trimming and J lost 5 bases, with 18 bases between them. CDR3 sequence reads: CASTLFGTSDNEQFF. Written as DNA, the CDR3 is TGTGCCAGCACTCTCTTCGGGACTTCGGACAATGAGCAGTTCTTC.

This chain links TRBV5-1 with TRBJ2-5, with D possibly being TRBD2 (7 bases). V dropped 1 base and J dropped 5 bases, with 15 bases sitting between them. Germline V CDR1 and CDR2: SGHRS, YFSETQ. The CDR3 runs 15 residues. CDR3 region: CASSLNLGGGETQYF. CDR3 nucleotide sequence: TGCGCCAGCAGCTTGAACCTAGGGGGAGGGGAGACCCAGTACTTC. Full variable domain (outside the CDR3, taken from reference TRBV5-1 and TRBJ2-5): KAGVTQTPRYLIKTRGQQVTLSCSPISGHRSVSWYQQTPGQGLQFLFEYFSETQRNKGNFPGRFSGRQFSNSRSEMNVSTLELGDSALYLCASSLNLGGGETQYFGPGTRLLVL.